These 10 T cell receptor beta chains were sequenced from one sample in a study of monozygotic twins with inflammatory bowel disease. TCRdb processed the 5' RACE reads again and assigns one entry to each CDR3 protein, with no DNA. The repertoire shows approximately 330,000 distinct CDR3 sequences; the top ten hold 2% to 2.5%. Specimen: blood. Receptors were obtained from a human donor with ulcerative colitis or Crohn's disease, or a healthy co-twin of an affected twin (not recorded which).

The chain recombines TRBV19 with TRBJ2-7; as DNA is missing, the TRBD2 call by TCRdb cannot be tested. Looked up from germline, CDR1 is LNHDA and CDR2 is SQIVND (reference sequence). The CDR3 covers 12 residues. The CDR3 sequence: CASSVSRGEQYF. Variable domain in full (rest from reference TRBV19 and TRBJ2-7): DGGITQSPKYLFRKEGQNVTLSCEQNLNHDAMYWYRQDPGQGLRLIYYSQIVNDFQKGDIAEGYSVSREKKESFPLTVTSAQKNPTAFYLCASSVSRGEQYFGPGTRLTVT.

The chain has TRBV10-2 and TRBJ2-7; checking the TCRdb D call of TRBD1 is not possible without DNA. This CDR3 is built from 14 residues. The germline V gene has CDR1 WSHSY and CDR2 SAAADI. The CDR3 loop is CASRAGTAFYEQYF.

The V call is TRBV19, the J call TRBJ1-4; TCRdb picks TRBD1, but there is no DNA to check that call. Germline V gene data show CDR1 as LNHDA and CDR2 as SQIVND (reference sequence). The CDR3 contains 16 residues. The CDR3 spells CASSRDGRYGNEKLFF.

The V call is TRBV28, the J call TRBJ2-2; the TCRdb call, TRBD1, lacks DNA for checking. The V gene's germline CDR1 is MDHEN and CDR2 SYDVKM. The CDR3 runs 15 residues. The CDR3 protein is CASSLRGAGTGELFF.

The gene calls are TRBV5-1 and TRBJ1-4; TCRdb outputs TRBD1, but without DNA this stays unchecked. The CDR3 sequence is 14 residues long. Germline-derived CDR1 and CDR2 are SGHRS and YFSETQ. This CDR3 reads CASSLGGTREKLFF.

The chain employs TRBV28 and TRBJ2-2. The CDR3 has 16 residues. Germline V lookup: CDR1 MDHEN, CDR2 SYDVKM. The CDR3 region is CASSFWATAETGELFF.

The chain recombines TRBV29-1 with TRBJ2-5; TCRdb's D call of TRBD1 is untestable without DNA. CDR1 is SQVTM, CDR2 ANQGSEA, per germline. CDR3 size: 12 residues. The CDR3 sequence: CSVSGVGETQYF.

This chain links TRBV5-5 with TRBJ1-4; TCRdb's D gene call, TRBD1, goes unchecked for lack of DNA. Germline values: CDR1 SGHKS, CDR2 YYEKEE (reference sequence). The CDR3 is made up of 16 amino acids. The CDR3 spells CASSLYREPQREKLFF.

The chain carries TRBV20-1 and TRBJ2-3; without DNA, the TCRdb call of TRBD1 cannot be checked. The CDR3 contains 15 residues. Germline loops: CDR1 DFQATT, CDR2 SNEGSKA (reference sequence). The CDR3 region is CSARGGTGSTDTQYF.

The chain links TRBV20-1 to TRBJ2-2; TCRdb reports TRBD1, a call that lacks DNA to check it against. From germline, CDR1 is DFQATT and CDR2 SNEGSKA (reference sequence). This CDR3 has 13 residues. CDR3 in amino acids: CSAGTPNTGELFF.